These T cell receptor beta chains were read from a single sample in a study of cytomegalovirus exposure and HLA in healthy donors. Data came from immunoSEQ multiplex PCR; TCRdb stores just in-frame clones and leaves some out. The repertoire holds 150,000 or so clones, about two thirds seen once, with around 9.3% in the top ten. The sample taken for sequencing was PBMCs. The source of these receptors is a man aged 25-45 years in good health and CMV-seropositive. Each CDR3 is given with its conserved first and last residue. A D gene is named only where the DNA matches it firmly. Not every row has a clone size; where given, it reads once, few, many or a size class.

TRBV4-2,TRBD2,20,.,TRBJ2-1,TGTGCCAGCAGCCAAGAAGGAGGCGGGAGTGGCCTTAGGTCAACCCATGAGCAGTTCTTC,CASSQEGGGSGLRSTHEQFF
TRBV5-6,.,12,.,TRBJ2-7,TGTGCCAGCAGCTTAAATACCTACGAGCAGTACTTC,CASSLNTYEQYF
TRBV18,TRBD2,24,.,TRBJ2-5,TGTGCCAGCTCACCACCGGGACAGGGGCACTCGGGACTAGCGGGACGGGGGATTAAAGAGACCCAGTACTTC,CASSPPGQGHSGLAGRGIKETQYF
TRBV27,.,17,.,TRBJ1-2,TGTGCCAGCAGTTTATCAAGGGGTGGCAGGGTGGACTATGGCTACACCTTC,CASSLSRGGRVDYGYTF
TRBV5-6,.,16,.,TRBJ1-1,TGTGCCAGCAGCTTGGGGGGTCAGCGGCGTATAACTGAAGCTTTCTTT,CASSLGGQRRITEAFF
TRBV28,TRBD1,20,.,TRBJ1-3,TGTGCCAGCAGTTTAACATTACCGGGACAGGGGGGCCTAAGGAGAAACACCATATATTTT,CASSLTLPGQGGLRRNTIYF
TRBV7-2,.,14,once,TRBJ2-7,TGTGCCAGCAGCTGGTACAGAGCCTCCTACGAGCAGTACTTC,CASSWYRASYEQYF
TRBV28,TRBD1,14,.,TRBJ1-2,TGTGCCAGCAGCGGGGACAGGGGTTTTTATGGCTACACCTTC,CASSGDRGFYGYTF
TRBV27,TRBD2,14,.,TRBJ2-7,TGTGCCAGCAGTCCACGGACTAGCGGCTACGAGCAGTACTTC,CASSPRTSGYEQYF
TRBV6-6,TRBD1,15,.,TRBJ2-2,TGTGCCAGCAGTTTTGGGACAGGATTAACCGGGGAGCTGTTTTTT,CASSFGTGLTGELFF